This TCR beta chain was recovered during a study of blood T cell repertoires in COVID-19. Original data processing: Using reference gene primer amplification, nucleated cell counts were estimated. Profiled with immunoSEQ multiplex PCR; TCRdb holds only in-frame clones, not every one. V and J calls and clone size are as listed in that table; D and trimming were resolved from the DNA. The sample has fewer than 80,000 clones; approximately 84% are singletons. Enrollment of patients from Seattle took place during active infection, with longitudinal follow-up. The clonotype comes from a man in his forties or fifties with COVID-19, enrolled during active disease. Sequencing was performed on peripheral blood.

CDR3 nucleotide sequence: TGTGCCAGCAGCCAAGGGGACAGGGGACCGCAGTTCTTC. This gives the protein CASSQGDRGPQFF. This chain uses TRBV3-1 (or the pseudogene TRBV3-2) with TRBJ2-1; 10 positions agree with TRBD1. The J segment lost 12 bases and the V segment lost 1 base, leaving 3 bases of the junction unmatched. This CDR3 contains 13 residues. The germline CDR1 and CDR2 sequences are LGHDT and YNNKEL (reference sequence).